This T cell receptor (beta chain) is from a study of identical twins. Study conclusions and caveats: Within cord blood, abundant beta clonotypes carried fewer insertions, but memory repertoires showed no such trend. The degree of excess twin sharing was weaker in beta out-of-frame sequences.

The trim removed 3 bases at V and 8 bases at J, leaving 8 bases unmatched. This CDR3 is 15 amino acids long. Germline CDR1 reads LNHDA; CDR2 reads SQIVND (reference sequence). This clonotype was seen at least ten times. The antigen is not known. TCRdb reprocessed the 5' RACE reads via MiXCR and lists one record per CDR3 protein. The sample includes 420,000 or so distinct CDR3 sequences, around 18% of them seen just once. Sequenced input: naive T cells sorted from blood. This clonotype originated in a middle-aged man in good health. The chain uses TRBV19 and TRBJ2-1; 9 bases agree with TRBD2. The CDR3 coding sequence is TGTGCCAGTAGTATCCCGGGACTAGCTCATGATGAGCAGTTCTTC. Residues: CASSIPGLAHDEQFF.